This record covers a single TCR beta chain. Its antigen is unknown. The V gene's germline CDR1 is SGHRS and CDR2 YFSETQ. Trimming removed 2 bases from V and 1 base from J; junction bases left unmatched: 3. CDR3 length: 15 amino acids. This sample was included in a study of shared clonotypes between healthy human individuals. Study information: Donors, aged 18 to 49, were a couple of women and three men.

Assay used: immunoSEQ multiplex PCR; TCRdb lists only in-frame clones, some missing. In the table there are more than 400,000 clones, 90% to 96% of which are singletons. Study-wide results and limits: Between a few donors, naive CD4 clonotypes were shared at a level of about 5%.

Sample: naive CD4+ T cells sorted from blood. Subset noted: CD45RA+ positively selected. This clonotype was obtained from a woman in her twenties or thirties in good health. The chain couples TRBV5-1 to TRBJ1-1; 9 bases are shared with TRBD1. The CDR3 DNA reads TGCGCCAGCAGCTTCGAGGGACAGGGGAACACTGAAGCTTTCTTT. This sequence encodes CASSFEGQGNTEAFF.